This passage covers 17 T cell receptor beta chains from one sample sequenced in a study of beta chain features in type 1 diabetes. All of the isolated RNA was reverse transcribed, so expressed TCRB transcripts were sequenced. The repertoire was sequenced with immunoSEQ multiplex PCR; TCRdb's copy has only in-frame clones and lacks some. The data show about 260,000 clones, over 65% seen once. The sample consisted of naive CD4+ T cells from blood. These receptors all come from a man aged 25-45 years in good health.

This clone showed up just a few times. The rearrangement uses TRBV29-1 and TRBJ2-3; maybe TRBD1 (5 bases). CDR1 SQVTM and CDR2 ANQGSEA come from the germline V gene. CDR3 length equals 14 residues. The germline V and J ends were trimmed by 0 bases and 1 base, with 8 bases remaining between them. CDR3 in DNA: TGCAGCGTTGAAGAGGACAAGGGCACAGATACGCAGTATTTT. Protein: CSVEEDKGTDTQYF.

As for this clone: Within the sample, other DNA sequences also encode this same CDR3. The chain combines TRBV30 with TRBJ1-1, with 7 positions matching TRBD1. The CDR3 loop spans 12 amino acids. Germline CDR1 GTSNPN, CDR2 SVGIG (reference sequence). The V and J ends lost 4 bases and 4 bases, in that order; junction bases with no gene match: 3. The CDR3, as DNA: TGTGCCTGGAAAACAGGGGTCACTGAAGCTTTCTTT. Protein product: CAWKTGVTEAFF. Together with reference TRBV30 and TRBJ1-1, the CDR3 gives the full variable domain: SQTIHQWPATLVQPVGSPLSLECTVEGTSNPNLYWYRQAAGRGLQLLFYSVGIGQISSEVPQNLSASRPQDRQFILSSKKLLLSDSGFYLCAWKTGVTEAFFGQGTRLTVV.

J is TRBJ2-3 and V is TRBV4-3, with D perhaps matching TRBD1 (6 bases). Germline V lookup: CDR1 LGHNA, CDR2 YSLEER. The CDR3 is 14 amino acids. The V gene lost 0 bases and the J gene lost 5 bases, with 9 bases spanning the gap. CDR3 residues: CASSQEGAGDTQYF. The CDR3 DNA sequence: TGCGCCAGCAGCCAAGAGGGGGCCGGAGATACGCAGTATTTT.

The chain is built from TRBV7-9 and TRBJ2-1, with 11 bases fitting TRBD2. V shed 5 bases and J 9 bases; nucleotides not matched to a gene: 15. CDR3 length: 17 amino acids. CDR1 and CDR2 (germline): SEHNR, FQNEAQ (reference sequence). This chain's CDR3 is CASSPLGLADGEGEQFF. The CDR3 DNA is TGTGCCAGCAGCCCACTGGGACTAGCGGACGGTGAGGGTGAGCAGTTCTTC.

This chain uses TRBV29-1 with TRBJ2-1; D not certain. The CDR3 contains 16 residues. Trimming took off 6 bases at V and 0 bases at J, with 18 bases between the two ends. Germline loops: CDR1 SQVTM, CDR2 ANQGSEA. CDR3 sequence (DNA): TGCAGCGTGACGGGCGTCTTCGAGAGCTCCTACAATGAGCAGTTCTTC. Residues: CSVTGVFESSYNEQFF.

The chain links TRBV29-1 to TRBJ1-5; 7 bases are a match to TRBD1. Unmatched junction bases numbered 5, after V lost 2 bases and J lost 7 bases. Germline CDR1 and CDR2: SQVTM and ANQGSEA. The CDR3 covers 13 residues. This CDR3 is CSVESQGGQPQHF. In nucleotides, the CDR3 is TGCAGCGTTGAAAGCCAGGGGGGACAGCCCCAGCATTTT.

This clone was counted only a few times. The chain joins TRBV7-9 to TRBJ2-2; 12 bases align to TRBD2. CDR1 is SEHNR and CDR2 is FQNEAQ in the germline V gene (reference sequence). Trimming removed 5 bases from V and 0 bases from J; junction bases left unmatched: 4. The CDR3 runs to 17 residues. As DNA, the CDR3 is TGTGCCAGCAGCCCCCGGACTAGCGGGGCGAACACCGGGGAGCTGTTTTTT. Translating gives CASSPRTSGANTGELFF.

CDR3 in DNA: TGTGCCAGCTCCGGACAGGGACGGGACCAGCCCCAGCATTTT. Protein sequence: CASSGQGRDQPQHF. V and J are TRBV18 and TRBJ1-5, with 8 bases that match TRBD1. Germline values: CDR1 KGHSH, CDR2 LQKENI. The CDR3 consists of 14 residues. V lost 6 bases to trimming and J lost 7 bases; unmatched junction nucleotides: 8.

CDR3 bases: TGCAGCGTTGACCGGGACAGGGGTTACAATGAGCAGTTCTTC. Amino acids: CSVDRDRGYNEQFF. The chain carries TRBV29-1 and TRBJ2-1, with TRBD1 matching over 10 bases. This CDR3 has 14 amino acids. Germline loops: CDR1 SQVTM, CDR2 ANQGSEA. The J segment lost 4 bases and the V segment lost 3 bases, leaving 3 bases of the junction unmatched.

This clone occurred a few times. The gene calls are TRBV7-9 and TRBJ2-7; 12 bases agree with TRBD2. This CDR3 is built from 13 residues. Germline CDR1 reads SEHNR; CDR2 reads FQNEAQ (reference sequence). The junction had 3 bases not matched to a gene; V was cut back by 8 bases and J by 4 bases. The CDR3 DNA follows: TGTGCCAGCGAGACTAGCGGGAGTTACGAGCAGTACTTC. It translates to CASETSGSYEQYF.

The chain employs TRBV29-1 and TRBJ2-1; TRBD2 is a possible D gene (5 bases). V lost 1 base, J lost 10 bases, and 11 bases lay in between. The length of the CDR3 is 12 residues. CDR1 SQVTM and CDR2 ANQGSEA come from the germline V gene. CDR3 nucleotide sequence: TGCAGCGTTGAAGGGACTGACGGCGAGCAGTTCTTC. Its translation: CSVEGTDGEQFF.

The V and J genes are TRBV2 and TRBJ2-7, with 10 nucleotides matching TRBD2. This CDR3 spans 15 amino acids. Germline-derived CDR1 and CDR2 are SNHLY and FYNNEI. Germline trimming cut 4 bases from V and 8 bases from J; bases unmatched to any gene: 11. The CDR3 nucleotides are TGTGCCAGCAGTGGTGGAAGCGGGGGGGCTTTCCAGCAGTACTTC. It yields the protein CASSGGSGGAFQQYF.

The V and J genes are TRBV7-2 and TRBJ1-1; the match to TRBD1 covers 10 bases. This CDR3 comprises 15 residues. V gave up 0 bases and J gave up 4 bases; unmatched junction bases: 2. From germline, CDR1 is SGHTA and CDR2 FQGNSA. The CDR3 bases are TGTGCCAGCAGCTTAGCGGACAGGGGGAGCACTGAAGCTTTCTTT. Translation: CASSLADRGSTEAFF.

V and J are TRBV7-2 and TRBJ2-5; D is uncertain. Germline V gives CDR1 SGHTA, CDR2 FQGNSA. This CDR3 has 17 residues. The V gene lost 4 bases and the J gene lost 0 bases, with 18 bases spanning the gap. As DNA, the CDR3 is TGTGCCAGCAGCTCCCTTAATGAGGACGTTTACCAAGAGACCCAGTACTTC. Its protein product is CASSSLNEDVYQETQYF. The complete variable domain, with remaining parts taken from reference TRBV7-2 and TRBJ2-5, reads GAGVSQSPSNKVTEKGKDVELRCDPISGHTALYWYRQSLGQGLEFLIYFQGNSAPDKSGLPSDRFSAERTGGSVSTLTIQRTQQEDSAVYLCASSSLNEDVYQETQYFGPGTRLLVL.

This chain links TRBV5-1 with TRBJ2-3; possible D gene TRBD1, 6 bases. The CDR3 consists of 15 residues. Germline V gene lookup returns CDR1 SGHRS and CDR2 YFSETQ. Trimming shortened V by 1 base and J by 0 bases, and 9 bases separated the two germline ends. In nucleotides, the CDR3 is TGCGCCAGCAGCTTGTACCAGGGGAGCACAGATACGCAGTATTTT. It yields the protein CASSLYQGSTDTQYF.

The CDR3 DNA is TGTGCCAGTAGTATACAGGAGAACACTGAAGCTTTCTTT. Its protein is CASSIQENTEAFF. The chain recombines TRBV19 with TRBJ1-1; no firm D call. The V gene lost 2 bases and the J gene lost 1 base, with 5 bases spanning the gap. This CDR3 contains 13 residues. The germline CDR1 and CDR2 sequences are LNHDA and SQIVND (reference sequence).

The rearrangement joins TRBV13 to TRBJ2-7; D assignment may be TRBD1 or TRBD2 (5 bases each). Trimming left V 6 bases short and J 1 base short, with 13 bases between. CDR3 size: 14 residues. CDR1 and CDR2 from the germline V gene are PRHDT and FYEKMQ (reference sequence). The CDR3 loop reads CASSYSGASYEQYF. Here the CDR3 DNA reads TGTGCCAGCAGTTACTCCGGGGCTTCCTACGAGCAGTACTTC.